The TCR beta chain under discussion was sequenced for a study of T-cell reconstitution after alpha-beta-depleted transplantation in children. CDR1 is MDHEN and CDR2 is SYDVKM in the germline V gene. The CDR3 runs to 13 residues. The J segment lost 2 bases and the V segment lost 8 bases, leaving 6 bases of the junction unmatched. Study results and caveats: Where some patients showed high TCRbeta diversity at day 60, it came from recipient T cells and thymic progenitors that had survived.

This sample's TCRbeta library carried unique molecular identifier barcodes. MiXCR was run by TCRdb on the PCR reads, yielding one entry per CDR3 protein. The sample records roughly 120,000 distinct CDR3 sequences, 10% to 13% being singletons. On this clonotype itself: Its matching antigen is unknown.

The rearrangement links TRBV28 to TRBJ2-7, with TRBD2 matching over 7 bases. The source material was PBMCs, sampled before TCRalphabeta/CD19-depleted stem cell transplant. The sequence was collected from a boy between 2 and 10 years old with acute lymphoblastic leukemia, due to receive a stem cell transplant. Here the CDR3 DNA reads TGTGCCAGCGGGCGGGAGTCTCCCTACGAGCAGTACTTC. Translation gives CASGRESPYEQYF.